The 14 T cell receptor beta chains reported below all come from one sample, sequenced in a study of T cell clonotyping in hematopoietic cell transplantation. TCRdb's table, derived via immunoSEQ multiplex PCR, lists solely in-frame clones and lacks some. This table has roughly 29,000 clones, 92% appearing once. The input for sequencing was PBMCs, taken 100 days after allogeneic stem cell transplant. Receptors were obtained from a female patient aged 45-60 years who had an allogeneic stem cell transplant from a related donor, so the T cells may come from the graft donor. Some clones in this sample may be carry-over from other donors' samples.

This rearrangement joins TRBV5-1 to TRBJ1-4, with a weak D call TRBD1 (5 bases). Trimming took off 4 bases at V and 7 bases at J, with 14 bases between the two ends. The CDR3 loop spans 14 amino acids. Per the germline V gene, CDR1 is SGHRS and CDR2 is YFSETQ. CDR3 bases: TGCGCCAGCAGCCCGACAGTTAATAGTGAAAAACTGTTTTTT. Protein sequence: CASSPTVNSEKLFF.

The chain combines TRBV4-3 with TRBJ2-5; 9 bases align to TRBD2. The V gene end was trimmed by 1 base and the J gene end by 4 bases; junction bases not matched to a gene: 4. Germline CDR1 is LGHNA and CDR2 is YSLEER. CDR3 length: 15 residues. In DNA form, the CDR3 reads TGCGCCAGCAGCCAAGGGCATAGCGGGGGAGAGACCCAGTACTTC. Its translation is CASSQGHSGGETQYF.

The V gene is TRBV10-1, the J gene TRBJ2-2; D not certain. V was clipped by 0 bases and J by 6 bases, with 8 bases between them. Germline-derived CDR1 and CDR2 are WNHNN and SYGVQD (reference sequence). There are 14 residues in the CDR3. CDR3 nucleotides: TGCGCCAGCAGTGAGTCTACAGCCTCCGGGGAGCTGTTTTTT. It codes for CASSESTASGELFF.

This chain links TRBV7-7 with TRBJ2-5, with D maybe TRBD1 (6 bases). This CDR3 is 13 amino acids long. The V end lost 3 bases, the J end lost 2 bases, and 7 bases lay between the germline ends. Germline V gene lookup returns CDR1 SSHAT and CDR2 FNYEAQ (reference sequence). The CDR3 sequence is CASSLDRQETQYF. CDR3 DNA sequence: TGTGCCAGCAGCTTGGACAGACAAGAGACCCAGTACTTC.

The V call is TRBV27, the J call TRBJ2-5; 9 nucleotides match TRBD2. V lost 4 bases and J lost 4; bases outside the gene matches: 7. Germline V CDR1 and CDR2: MNHEY, SMNVEV (reference sequence). The CDR3 runs to 15 residues. In DNA, the CDR3 is TGTGCCAGCAGTTCCCCGCGGGGGGGTTTAGAGACCCAGTACTTC. As protein: CASSSPRGGLETQYF.

By frequency in the sample, this clone is medium-sized. The chain couples TRBV6-5 to TRBJ1-1, with D uncertain. The CDR3 extends over 13 amino acids. V was cut by 1 base and J by 1 base, with 4 bases left in between. The germline V gene encodes CDR1 MNHEY and CDR2 SVGAGI. Here the CDR3 DNA reads TGTGCCAGCAGTTACTTCAGGAACACTGAAGCTTTCTTT. Translating gives CASSYFRNTEAFF.

V usage is TRBV30 and J usage is TRBJ2-1, with a possible D match to TRBD2 (5 bases). CDR1 and CDR2 from the germline V gene are GTSNPN and SVGIG (reference sequence). V lost 1 base to trimming and J lost 5 bases, with 12 bases between them. The CDR3 has 14 amino acids. CDR3 in DNA: TGTGCCTGGAGTGAACTAGTCCCCCACAATGAGCAGTTCTTC. Its protein is CAWSELVPHNEQFF.

The chain recombines TRBV18 with TRBJ1-2; a weak D match, TRBD1 (5 bases). The CDR3 is 12 amino acids. V lost 2 bases and J lost 8, with 9 bases in between. Germline CDR1 reads KGHSH; CDR2 reads LQKENI. DNA of the CDR3: TGTGCCAGCTCACCAGGGGACGGCGGCTACACCTTC. Its protein product is CASSPGDGGYTF. The full variable domain, rest sourced from reference TRBV18 and TRBJ1-2, is NAGVMQNPRHLVRRRGQEARLRCSPMKGHSHVYWYRQLPEEGLKFMVYLQKENIIDESGMPKERFSAEFPKEGPSILRIQQVVRGDSAAYFCASSPGDGGYTFGSGTRLTVV.

This chain joins TRBV29-1 and TRBJ2-5, with TRBD2 matching over 8 bases. With V trimmed by 8 bases and J by 2 bases, 7 bases remained unmatched. Germline-derived CDR1 and CDR2 are SQVTM and ANQGSEA. The CDR3 covers 13 residues. Here the CDR3 DNA reads TGCAGCTTTCGGGGGGGGGAGCAAGAGACCCAGTACTTC. Translated, it gives CSFRGGEQETQYF.

This chain connects TRBV9 to TRBJ2-3; D gene uncertain. The CDR3 is 13 amino acids. The V end was cut by 0 bases, the J end by 4 bases, with 6 bases between. The germline CDR1 and CDR2 sequences are SGDLS and YYNGEE. The CDR3 region is CASSVELADTQYF. For the CDR3, the DNA is TGTGCCAGCAGCGTAGAGTTGGCAGATACGCAGTATTTT.

The chain combines TRBV9 with TRBJ1-6, with 10 bases lining up with TRBD1. This CDR3 is 15 amino acids long. The V gene end was trimmed by 4 bases and the J gene end by 9 bases; junction bases not matched to a gene: 7. The germline V gene encodes CDR1 SGDLS and CDR2 YYNGEE. This chain's CDR3 is CASSLRTGGSSPLHF. CDR3 nucleotides: TGTGCCAGCAGCCTCAGGACAGGGGGAAGTTCACCCCTCCACTTT.

This sequence joins TRBV2 and TRBJ1-3, with TRBD1 as a possible D gene (6 bases). The V gene lost 6 bases and the J gene lost 0 bases, with 12 bases spanning the gap. CDR1 is SNHLY and CDR2 is FYNNEI in the germline V gene. The CDR3 is 15 amino acids. The CDR3 spells CASSAGQFSGNTIYF. CDR3 nucleotide sequence: TGTGCCAGCAGCGCCGGACAGTTCTCTGGAAACACCATATATTTT.

The chain combines TRBV7-9 with TRBJ1-1, with D hard to call. The germline CDR1 and CDR2 sequences are SEHNR and FQNEAQ (reference sequence). This CDR3 is built from 11 residues. Trimming cost V 3 bases and J 3 bases, with 2 bases left between them. The CDR3 loop is CASSFDTEAFF. DNA for the CDR3: TGTGCCAGCAGCTTTGACACTGAAGCTTTCTTT.

The rearrangement joins TRBV25-1 to TRBJ2-3; the D gene is possibly TRBD1 (6 bases). V shed 6 bases and J shed 2 bases, with 21 bases lying between them. The CDR3 is made up of 17 amino acids. Germline assignment: CDR1 MGHDK and CDR2 SYGVNS. The CDR3 here is CASRDLGAGTLTDTQYF. The CDR3 DNA sequence: TGTGCCAGCAGAGATCTCGGAGCCGGGACACTCACAGATACGCAGTATTTT.